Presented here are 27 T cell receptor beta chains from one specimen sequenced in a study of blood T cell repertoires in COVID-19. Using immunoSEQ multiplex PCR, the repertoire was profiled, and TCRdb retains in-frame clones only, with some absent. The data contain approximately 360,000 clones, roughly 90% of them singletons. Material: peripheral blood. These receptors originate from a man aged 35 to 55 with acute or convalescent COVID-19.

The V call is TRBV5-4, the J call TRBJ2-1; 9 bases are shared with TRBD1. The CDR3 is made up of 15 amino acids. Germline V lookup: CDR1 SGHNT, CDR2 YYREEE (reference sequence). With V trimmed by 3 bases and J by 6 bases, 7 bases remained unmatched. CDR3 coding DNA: TGTGCCAGCAGCTATGGGGACAGGGTCGGCAATGAGCAGTTCTTC. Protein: CASSYGDRVGNEQFF.

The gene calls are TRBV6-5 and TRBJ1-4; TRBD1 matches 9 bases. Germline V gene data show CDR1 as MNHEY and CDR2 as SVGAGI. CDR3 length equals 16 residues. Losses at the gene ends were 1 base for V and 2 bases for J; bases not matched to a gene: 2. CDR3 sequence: CASSYFGQGTNEKLFF. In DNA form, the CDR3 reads TGTGCCAGCAGTTACTTTGGACAGGGGACTAATGAAAAACTGTTTTTT.

The CDR3 nucleotides read TGTGCCAGCGGCCGGGGGACAGGGTTTTCTGAAGCTTTCTTT. As protein: CASGRGTGFSEAFF. This chain links TRBV5-4 with TRBJ1-1; TRBD1 aligns across 9 bases. With V trimmed by 7 bases and J by 6 bases, 10 bases remained unmatched. CDR1 is SGHNT and CDR2 is YYREEE in the germline V gene (reference sequence). This CDR3 is built from 14 residues.

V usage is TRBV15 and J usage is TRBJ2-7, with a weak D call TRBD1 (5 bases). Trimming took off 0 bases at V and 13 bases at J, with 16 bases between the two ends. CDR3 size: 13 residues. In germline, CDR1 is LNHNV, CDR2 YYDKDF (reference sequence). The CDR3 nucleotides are TGTGCCACCAGCAGAGATCCTGGGCAGGGAAGTTACTTC. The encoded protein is CATSRDPGQGSYF.

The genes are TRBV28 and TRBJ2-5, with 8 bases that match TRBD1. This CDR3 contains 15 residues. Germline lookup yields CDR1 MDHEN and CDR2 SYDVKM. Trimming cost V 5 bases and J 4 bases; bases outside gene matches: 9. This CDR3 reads CASSPSQGAGETQYF. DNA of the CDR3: TGTGCCAGCAGTCCCTCGCAGGGGGCGGGAGAGACCCAGTACTTC.

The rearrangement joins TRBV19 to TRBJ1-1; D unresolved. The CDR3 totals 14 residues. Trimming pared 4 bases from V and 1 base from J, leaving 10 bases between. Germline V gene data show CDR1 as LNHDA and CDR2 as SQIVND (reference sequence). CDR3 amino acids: CASSNQAPNTEAFF. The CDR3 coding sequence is TGTGCCAGTAGTAATCAAGCCCCGAACACTGAAGCTTTCTTT.

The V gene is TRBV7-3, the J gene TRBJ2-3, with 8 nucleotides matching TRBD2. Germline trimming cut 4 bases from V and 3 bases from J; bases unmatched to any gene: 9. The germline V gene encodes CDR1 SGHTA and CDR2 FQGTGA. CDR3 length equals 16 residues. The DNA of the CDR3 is TGTGCCAGCAGCTCCGGGAGGGCAGGGGCAACAGATACGCAGTATTTT. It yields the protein CASSSGRAGATDTQYF.

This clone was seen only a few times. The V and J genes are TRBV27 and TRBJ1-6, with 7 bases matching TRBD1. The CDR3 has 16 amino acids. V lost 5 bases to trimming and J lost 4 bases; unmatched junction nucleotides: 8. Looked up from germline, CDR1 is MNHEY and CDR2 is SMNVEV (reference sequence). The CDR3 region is CASSQAGTAYNSPLHF. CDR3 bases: TGTGCCAGCAGTCAGGCCGGGACAGCTTATAATTCACCCCTCCACTTT.

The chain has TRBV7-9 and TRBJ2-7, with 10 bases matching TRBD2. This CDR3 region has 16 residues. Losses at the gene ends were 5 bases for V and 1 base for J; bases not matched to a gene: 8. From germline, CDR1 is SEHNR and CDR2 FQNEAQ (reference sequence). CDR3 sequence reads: CASSAWASGRSYEQYF. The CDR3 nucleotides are TGTGCCAGCAGCGCCTGGGCTAGCGGGAGATCCTACGAGCAGTACTTC. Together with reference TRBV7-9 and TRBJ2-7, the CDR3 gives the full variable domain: DTGVSQNPRHKITKRGQNVTFRCDPISEHNRLYWYRQTLGQGPEFLTYFQNEAQLEKSRLLSDRFSAERPKGSFSTLEIQRTEQGDSAMYLCASSAWASGRSYEQYFGPGTRLTVT.

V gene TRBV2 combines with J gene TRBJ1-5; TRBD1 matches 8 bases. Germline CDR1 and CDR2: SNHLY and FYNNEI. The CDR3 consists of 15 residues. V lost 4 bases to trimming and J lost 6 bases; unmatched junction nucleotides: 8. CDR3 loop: CASSGTDRVSQPQHF. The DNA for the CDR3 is TGTGCCAGCAGTGGGACGGACAGGGTTTCTCAGCCCCAGCATTTT.

The CDR3 coding sequence is TGTGCCAGCAGCTCCACCAGGGGCTCACCCCTCCACTTT. Translation gives CASSSTRGSPLHF. This chain uses TRBV11-2 with TRBJ1-6, with D tentatively TRBD1 (6 bases). Germline-derived CDR1 and CDR2 are SGHAT and FQNNGV. The V gene lost 4 bases and the J gene lost 10 bases, with 11 bases spanning the gap. The CDR3 is made up of 13 amino acids. Combining the CDR3 with reference TRBV11-2 and TRBJ1-6 gives the whole variable domain EAGVAQSPRYKIIEKRQSVAFWCNPISGHATLYWYQQILGQGPKLLIQFQNNGVVDDSQLPKDRFSAERLKGVDSTLKIQPAKLEDSAVYLCASSSTRGSPLHFGNGTRLTVT.

CDR3 protein: CATSDSGAGGSYEQYF. CDR3 DNA sequence: TGTGCCACCAGTGATTCAGGGGCGGGGGGCTCCTACGAGCAGTACTTC. The chain recombines TRBV24-1 with TRBJ2-7, with TRBD2 matching over 8 bases. The J segment lost 0 bases and the V segment lost 2 bases, leaving 5 bases of the junction unmatched. Germline CDR1 and CDR2: KGHDR and SFDVKD. The CDR3 runs 16 residues.

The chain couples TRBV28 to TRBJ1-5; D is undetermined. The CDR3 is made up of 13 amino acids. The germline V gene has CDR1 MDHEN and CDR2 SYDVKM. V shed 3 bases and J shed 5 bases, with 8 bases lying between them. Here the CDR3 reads CASSFAGDQPQHF. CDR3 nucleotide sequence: TGTGCCAGCAGTTTTGCGGGCGATCAGCCCCAGCATTTT.

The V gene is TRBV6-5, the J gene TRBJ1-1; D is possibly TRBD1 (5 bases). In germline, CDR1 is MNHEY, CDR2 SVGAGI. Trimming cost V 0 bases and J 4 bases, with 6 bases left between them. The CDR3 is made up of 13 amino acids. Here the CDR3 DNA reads TGTGCCAGCAGTTACTCGACAGCCACTGAAGCTTTCTTT. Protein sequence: CASSYSTATEAFF.

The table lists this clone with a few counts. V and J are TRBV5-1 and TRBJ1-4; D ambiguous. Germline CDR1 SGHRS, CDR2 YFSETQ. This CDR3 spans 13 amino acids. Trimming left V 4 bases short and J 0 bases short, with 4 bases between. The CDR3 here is CASSLPTNEKLFF. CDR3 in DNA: TGCGCCAGCAGCCTACCAACTAATGAAAAACTGTTTTTT.

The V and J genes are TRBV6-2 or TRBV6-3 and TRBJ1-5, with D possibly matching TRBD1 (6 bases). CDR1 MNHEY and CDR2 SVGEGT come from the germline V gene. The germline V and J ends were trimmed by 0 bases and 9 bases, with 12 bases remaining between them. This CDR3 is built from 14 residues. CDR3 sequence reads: CASSYSRGAGPQHF. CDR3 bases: TGTGCCAGCAGTTACTCTCGGGGGGCCGGGCCCCAGCATTTT.

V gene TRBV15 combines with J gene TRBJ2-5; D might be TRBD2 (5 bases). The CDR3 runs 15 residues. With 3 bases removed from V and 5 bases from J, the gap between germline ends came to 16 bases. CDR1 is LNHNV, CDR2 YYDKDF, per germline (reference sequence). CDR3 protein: CATSRLSPGEETQYF. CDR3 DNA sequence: TGTGCCACCAGCAGGTTGTCCCCCGGGGAGGAGACCCAGTACTTC.

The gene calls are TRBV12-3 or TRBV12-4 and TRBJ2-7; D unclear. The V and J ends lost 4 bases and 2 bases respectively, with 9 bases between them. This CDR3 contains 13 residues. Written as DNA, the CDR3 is TGTGCCAGCAGTTCCGCCGGTCCCTACGAGCAGTACTTC. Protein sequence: CASSSAGPYEQYF.

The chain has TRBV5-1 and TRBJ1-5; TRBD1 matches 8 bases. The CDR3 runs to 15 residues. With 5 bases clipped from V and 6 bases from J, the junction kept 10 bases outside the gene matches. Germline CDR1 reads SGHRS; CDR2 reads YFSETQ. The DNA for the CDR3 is TGCGCCAGCAGATTGACCTCTACAGGGGGTCAGCCCCAGCATTTT. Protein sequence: CASRLTSTGGQPQHF.

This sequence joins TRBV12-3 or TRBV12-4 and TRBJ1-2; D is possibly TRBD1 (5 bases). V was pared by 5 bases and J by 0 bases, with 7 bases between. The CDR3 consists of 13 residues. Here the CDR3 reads CASSVTANYGYTF. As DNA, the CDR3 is TGTGCCAGCAGTGTGACAGCTAACTATGGCTACACCTTC.

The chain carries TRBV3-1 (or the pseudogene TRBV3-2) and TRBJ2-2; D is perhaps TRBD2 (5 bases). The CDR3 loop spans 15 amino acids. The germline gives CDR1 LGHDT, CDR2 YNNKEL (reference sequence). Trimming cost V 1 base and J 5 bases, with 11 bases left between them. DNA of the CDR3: TGTGCCAGCAGCCAAGGAATAGGGAGAACCGGGGAGCTGTTTTTT. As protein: CASSQGIGRTGELFF.

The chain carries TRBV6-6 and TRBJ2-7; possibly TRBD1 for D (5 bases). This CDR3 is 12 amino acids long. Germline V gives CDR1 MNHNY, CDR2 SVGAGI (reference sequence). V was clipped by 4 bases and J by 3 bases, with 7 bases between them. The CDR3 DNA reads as TGTGCCAGCAGTTTGACAGACTACGAGCAGTACTTC. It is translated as CASSLTDYEQYF.

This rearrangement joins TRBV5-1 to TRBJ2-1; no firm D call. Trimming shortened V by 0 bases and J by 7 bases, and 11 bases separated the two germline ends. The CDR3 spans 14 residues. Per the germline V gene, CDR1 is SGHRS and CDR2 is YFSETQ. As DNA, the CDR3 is TGCGCCAGCAGCTTGGCCCTCGTAGAGAATGAGCAGTTCTTC. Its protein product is CASSLALVENEQFF.

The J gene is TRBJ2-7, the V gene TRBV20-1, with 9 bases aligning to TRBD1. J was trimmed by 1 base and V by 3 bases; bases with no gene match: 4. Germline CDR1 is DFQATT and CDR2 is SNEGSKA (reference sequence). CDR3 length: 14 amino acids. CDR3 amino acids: CSASFGTGSYEQYF. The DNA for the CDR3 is TGCAGTGCTAGTTTTGGGACAGGGTCCTACGAGCAGTACTTC.

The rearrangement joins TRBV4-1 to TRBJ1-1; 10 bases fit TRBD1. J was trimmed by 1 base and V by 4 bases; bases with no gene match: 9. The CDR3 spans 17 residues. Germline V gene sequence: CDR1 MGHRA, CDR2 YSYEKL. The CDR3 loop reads CASSPAGQGIQNTEAFF. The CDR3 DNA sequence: TGCGCCAGCAGCCCTGCGGGACAGGGGATACAGAACACTGAAGCTTTCTTT.

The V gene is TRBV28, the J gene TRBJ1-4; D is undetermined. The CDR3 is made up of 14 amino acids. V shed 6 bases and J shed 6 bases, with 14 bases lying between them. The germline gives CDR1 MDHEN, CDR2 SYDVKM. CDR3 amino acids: CASRGFREDEKLFF. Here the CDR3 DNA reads TGTGCCAGCAGAGGCTTCCGGGAGGATGAAAAACTGTTTTTT.

CDR3 protein: CASSQVYSADATQYF. The CDR3 region has the DNA TGTGCCAGCAGCCAAGTTTATAGCGCGGACGCGACCCAGTACTTC. The V and J genes are TRBV14 and TRBJ2-5, with D maybe TRBD2 (5 bases). V shed 1 base and J shed 7 bases, with 16 bases lying between them. The CDR3 has 15 residues. The germline gives CDR1 SGHDN, CDR2 FVKESK.